What follows are 11 T cell receptor beta chains derived from one specimen sequenced in a study of blood T cell repertoires in COVID-19. Assay: immunoSEQ multiplex PCR; the TCRdb copy retains only in-frame clones and omits some. Among 150,000 to 200,000 clones listed, 74% were seen once. Source material: peripheral blood. These receptors were taken from a woman of 80 years or more with acute or convalescent COVID-19.

The chain carries TRBV28 and TRBJ1-5, with a possible D match to TRBD1 (5 bases). Germline V CDR1 and CDR2: MDHEN, SYDVKM. Trimming removed 1 base at V and 7 bases at J, with 14 bases between. This CDR3 has 15 residues. The CDR3 is CASSLYLGGGQPQHF. The CDR3 nucleotides are TGTGCCAGCAGTTTATATTTGGGGGGGGGACAGCCCCAGCATTTT. The variable domain in full, with the rest retrieved from reference TRBV28 and TRBJ1-5, is DVKVTQSSRYLVKRTGEKVFLECVQDMDHENMFWYRQDPGLGLRLIYFSYDVKMKEKGDIPEGYSVSREKKERFSLILESASTNQTSMYLCASSLYLGGGQPQHFGDGTRLSIL.

The V call is TRBV11-2, the J call TRBJ2-7; D may be TRBD1 (6 bases). This CDR3 has 15 residues. Germline V gene sequence: CDR1 SGHAT, CDR2 FQNNGV. Trimming cost V 5 bases and J 6 bases, with 20 bases left between them. The CDR3 here is CASSQGHITPLEQYF. The CDR3 nucleotides are TGTGCCAGCAGCCAGGGACACATAACCCCCCTCGAGCAGTACTTC.

This chain connects TRBV9 to TRBJ2-3, with D perhaps matching TRBD2 (6 bases). Germline V gene data show CDR1 as SGDLS and CDR2 as YYNGEE. V was shortened by 1 base and J by 6 bases, with 21 bases between the two germline ends. CDR3 size: 17 residues. The CDR3 loop reads CASSVSSAGLYGDTQYF. The CDR3 region has the DNA TGTGCCAGCAGCGTATCTAGCGCGGGTCTATATGGGGATACGCAGTATTTT.

V is TRBV6-2 or TRBV6-3 and J is TRBJ1-4; D ambiguous. The ends were cut back, 2 bases at V and 1 base at J, with 14 bases in the middle. The CDR3 loop spans 17 amino acids. Per the germline V gene, CDR1 is MNHEY and CDR2 is SVGEGT. The CDR3 DNA sequence: TGTGCCAGCAGTTACGAGAGGCGAGGTGGAACTAATGAAAAACTGTTTTTT. Translated, it gives CASSYERRGGTNEKLFF.

This clone was seen a handful of times. The V call is TRBV7-8, the J call TRBJ1-4; 9 bases align to TRBD1. The germline V gene has CDR1 SGHVS and CDR2 FQNEAQ. The CDR3 loop spans 15 amino acids. V lost 1 base, J lost 5 bases, and 2 bases stayed unmatched. The CDR3, as DNA: TGTGCCAGCAGCTTAGGACAGGGGGGAAATGAAAAACTGTTTTTT. As protein: CASSLGQGGNEKLFF.

V gene TRBV7-9 combines with J gene TRBJ2-4; D gene ambiguous. The V gene's germline CDR1 is SEHNR and CDR2 FQNEAQ (reference sequence). The CDR3 has 12 amino acids. Trimming removed 1 base at V and 7 bases at J, with 5 bases between. This CDR3 is CASSLVENIQYF. CDR3 DNA sequence: TGTGCCAGCAGCTTAGTTGAGAACATTCAGTACTTC.

The chain is built from TRBV18 and TRBJ1-1; 8 bases agree with TRBD1. With V trimmed by 3 bases and J by 5 bases, 5 bases remained unmatched. The CDR3 loop spans 14 amino acids. The V gene's germline CDR1 is KGHSH and CDR2 LQKENI. In nucleotides, the CDR3 is TGTGCCAGCTCACCTCGACAGGGGTGGACTGAAGCTTTCTTT. It specifies CASSPRQGWTEAFF.

The V call is TRBV5-1, the J call TRBJ1-4; D remains ambiguous. V lost 4 bases and J 0 bases, leaving 13 bases between the germline ends. Germline assignment: CDR1 SGHRS and CDR2 YFSETQ. This CDR3 is 16 amino acids long. The chain's CDR3 is CASSRAGDATNEKLFF. CDR3 bases: TGCGCCAGCAGCCGGGCCGGGGATGCAACTAATGAAAAACTGTTTTTT.

This sequence joins TRBV7-9 and TRBJ2-2; D is uncertain. The CDR3 length is 14 residues. Germline V gene sequence: CDR1 SEHNR, CDR2 FQNEAQ (reference sequence). Trimming removed 3 bases from V and 4 bases from J, with 9 bases in between. The CDR3 region is CASSFIVGTGELFF. CDR3 sequence (DNA): TGTGCCAGCAGCTTTATAGTTGGCACCGGGGAGCTGTTTTTT.

V usage is TRBV7-2 and J usage is TRBJ2-5, with 7 positions matching TRBD2. The V and J ends lost 2 bases and 5 bases, in that order; junction bases with no gene match: 8. CDR1 is SGHTA and CDR2 is FQGNSA in the germline V gene. The CDR3 has 15 amino acids. The CDR3 DNA reads as TGTGCCAGCAGCTTACTAGCGGTGGGAGGGGAGACCCAGTACTTC. Encoded protein: CASSLLAVGGETQYF.

V gene TRBV4-2 combines with J gene TRBJ2-7, with D unresolved. This CDR3 is built from 14 residues. V was clipped by 1 base and J by 4 bases, with 11 bases between them. Germline V gives CDR1 LGHNA, CDR2 YNFKEQ. DNA for the CDR3: TGTGCCAGCAGCCAAGGAGTCCAAATTTACGAGCAGTACTTC. This codes for CASSQGVQIYEQYF.